This T cell receptor beta chain was captured by sequencing in a study of blood T cells in healthy people across ages. This CDR3 is 13 amino acids long. V dropped 0 bases and J dropped 3 bases, with 9 bases sitting between them. The germline CDR1 and CDR2 sequences are DFQATT and SNEGSKA (reference sequence). A J-beta primer mix and a sample-barcoded 5' primer were used in a second PCR of roughly 7 to 12 cycles. TCRdb independently ran MiXCR on the 5' RACE reads; one entry per CDR3 protein. In the table there are fewer than 2,000,000 distinct CDR3 sequences, 34% of which are singletons. This clonotype was counted between two and nine times.

The chain carries TRBV20-1 and TRBJ2-7, with TRBD1 as a possible D gene (6 bases). The specimen sequenced was blood. This TCR came from a woman aged 25 to 45 in good health. CDR3 DNA sequence: TGCAGTGCTAGAGAATCAGGGGACTACGAGCAGTACTTC. Encoded protein: CSARESGDYEQYF.